This T cell receptor beta chain emerged from a study of blood T cell repertoires in COVID-19. On the study more broadly: In each case, the material was cDNA or gDNA derived from T cells, B-cell-depleted T cells, or PBMCs.

Trimming cost V 2 bases and J 5 bases; bases outside gene matches: 5. This CDR3 is 15 amino acids long. The germline V gene has CDR1 SEHNR and CDR2 FQNEAQ (reference sequence). Authors' data handling: Reference gene primers were amplified, and this amplification served to estimate nucleated cell counts. Generated by immunoSEQ multiplex PCR, the TCRdb table keeps only in-frame clones and is missing some. The DNA gave D and trimming, while V, J and clone size come from that table. Seen here are roughly 130,000 clones, 60% to 85% observed once, and the top ten hold around a sixth. Sequencing was done on a sample of peripheral blood. The sequence derives from a man aged 45 to 65 with acute or convalescent COVID-19. This chain connects TRBV7-9 to TRBJ2-1; 8 bases are a match to TRBD1. CDR3 amino acids: CASSLRTGLHNEQFF. As DNA, the CDR3 is TGTGCCAGCAGCTTACGGACAGGGCTTCACAATGAGCAGTTCTTC.